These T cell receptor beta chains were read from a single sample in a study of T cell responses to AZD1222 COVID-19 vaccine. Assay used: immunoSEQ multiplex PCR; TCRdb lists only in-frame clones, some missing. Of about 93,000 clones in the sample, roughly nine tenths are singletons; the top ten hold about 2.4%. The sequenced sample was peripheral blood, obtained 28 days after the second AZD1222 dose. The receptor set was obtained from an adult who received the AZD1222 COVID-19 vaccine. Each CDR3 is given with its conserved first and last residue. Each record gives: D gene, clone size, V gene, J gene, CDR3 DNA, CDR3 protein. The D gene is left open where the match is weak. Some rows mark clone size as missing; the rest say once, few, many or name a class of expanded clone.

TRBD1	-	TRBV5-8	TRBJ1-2	TGTGCCAGCAGCCTAAAGCTCGGACGGACAGGGGATGGCTACACCTTC	CASSLKLGRTGDGYTF
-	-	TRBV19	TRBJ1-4	TGTGCCAGTAGTCCCCGCGGGGGACTGAATGAAAAACTGTTTTTT	CASSPRGGLNEKLFF
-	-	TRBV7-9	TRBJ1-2	TGTGCCAGCAGCTTAGTGGCAGGCTATGGCTACACCTTC	CASSLVAGYGYTF
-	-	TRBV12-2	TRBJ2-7	TGTGCAAGTCGCTTTAACCGCACGGGACTAGCGGGAGGAGAGCAGTACTTC	CASRFNRTGLAGGEQYF
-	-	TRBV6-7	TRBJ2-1	TGTGCCAGCAGTTACTCCGGGACCAAAGACAATGAGCAGTTCTTC	CASSYSGTKDNEQFF
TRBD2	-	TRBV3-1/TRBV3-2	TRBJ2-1	TGTGCCAGCAGCCGAGGACTAGCCCTCTCCTACAATGAGCAGTTCTTC	CASSRGLALSYNEQFF
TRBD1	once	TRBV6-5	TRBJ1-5	TGTGCCAGCAGACCCGGGACAGATAGCAATCAGCCCCAGCATTTT	CASRPGTDSNQPQHF
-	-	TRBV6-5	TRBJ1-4	TGTGCCAGCGGCCCCGAAAAACTGTTTTTT	CASGPEKLFF
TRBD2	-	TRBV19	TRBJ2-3	TGTGCCAGGCTAACTAGCGGAAAGATGTCAGATACGCAGTATTTT	CARLTSGKMSDTQYF
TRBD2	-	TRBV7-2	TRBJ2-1	TGTGCCAGCAAGGGGACTAGCGGTCACAATGAGCAGTTCTTC	CASKGTSGHNEQFF
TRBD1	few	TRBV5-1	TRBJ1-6	TGCGCCAGCAGCTCGAGACAGGGGGCGGATTCACCCCTCCACTTT	CASSSRQGADSPLHF
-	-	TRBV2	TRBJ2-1	TGTGCCAGCAGTGAAGCGCGGTTGCAGTACTCCTACAATGAGCAGTTCTTC	CASSEARLQYSYNEQFF
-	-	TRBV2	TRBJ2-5	TGTGCCAGCAGACTCGACAGGTTGGAGACCCAGTACTTC	CASRLDRLETQYF
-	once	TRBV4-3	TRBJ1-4	TGCGCCAGCAGCCAAGAGCCGCCGGGAGGGACCGAAAAACTGTTTTTT	CASSQEPPGGTEKLFF
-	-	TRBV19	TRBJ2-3	TGTGCCAGTAGTATAATGGCCACAGATACGCAGTATTTT	CASSIMATDTQYF
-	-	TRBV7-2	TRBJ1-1	TGTGCCAGCAGCTTAGGGGAACAGGGCACTGAAGCTTTCTTT	CASSLGEQGTEAFF
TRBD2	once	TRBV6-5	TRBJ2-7	TGTGCCAGCAGCCCGGAGCCTAGCGGTCCCTACGAGCAGTACTTC	CASSPEPSGPYEQYF
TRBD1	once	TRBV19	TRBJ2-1	TGTGCCAGTAGTAATGACAGGGGCAGTGAGCAGTTCTTC	CASSNDRGSEQFF
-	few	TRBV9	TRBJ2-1	TGTGCCAGCAGCGTCGAGGGATTCTACAATGAGCAGTTCTTC	CASSVEGFYNEQFF
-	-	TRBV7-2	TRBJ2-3	TGTGCCAGCAGCTTATTTGGGTACACAGATACGCAGTATTTT	CASSLFGYTDTQYF
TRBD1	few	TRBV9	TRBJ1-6	TGTGCCGACAGGGGACCGTATAATTCACCCCTCCACTTT	CADRGPYNSPLHF
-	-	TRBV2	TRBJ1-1	TGTGCCAGCGGGGAACAGACTATGAACACTGAAGCTTTCTTT	CASGEQTMNTEAFF
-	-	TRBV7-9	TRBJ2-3	TGTGCCAGTCAGGGATCCCAAGAAGATACGCAGTATTTT	CASQGSQEDTQYF